The 21 T cell receptor beta chains below all came from one sample that was sequenced in a study of read filtering for tumor transcriptome and immune sequencing. From 300 to 400 ng of RNA, a library with molecular barcoded alpha/delta and beta/gamma adaptors was made. TCRdb processed the reads anew with MiXCR; each CDR3 protein has one entry. The data show around 450 distinct CDR3 sequences, 83% seen once. The sample was a population of CD138-negative cells sorted from bone marrow. These TCRs come from a donor at least 40 years old with multiple myeloma. This table probably holds off-target reads from a library built for another chain.

This clonotype was seen just once. This chain joins TRBV7-3 and TRBJ2-1; D gene uncertain. The CDR3 sequence is 13 residues long. V lost 2 bases, J lost 4 bases, and 6 bases lay in between. Germline assignment: CDR1 SGHTA and CDR2 FQGTGA. The CDR3 loop reads CASSLGDYNEQFF. In DNA form, the CDR3 reads TGTGCCAGCAGCTTAGGGGATTACAATGAGCAGTTCTTC. The variable domain in full, completed from reference TRBV7-3 and TRBJ2-1, reads GAGVSQTPSNKVTEKGKYVELRCDPISGHTALYWYRQSLGQGPEFLIYFQGTGAADDSGLPNDRFFAVRPEGSVSTLKIQRTERGDSAVYLCASSLGDYNEQFFGPGTRLTVL.

The gene calls are TRBV5-6 and TRBJ2-7; 9 bases are shared with TRBD1. Germline V gene lookup returns CDR1 SGHDT and CDR2 YYEEEE. The CDR3 extends over 15 amino acids. J lost 5 bases, V lost 2 bases, and 8 bases had no gene match. The CDR3 region has the DNA TGTGCCAGCAGCTTCCCGGGACAGGGTGTGAACGAGCAGTACTTC. Its translation is CASSFPGQGVNEQYF.

This chain joins TRBV7-9 and TRBJ2-2, with 7 bases identical to TRBD2. Trimming cost V 3 bases and J 1 base; bases outside gene matches: 2. Germline CDR1 is SEHNR and CDR2 is FQNEAQ (reference sequence). The length of the CDR3 is 15 residues. The CDR3 here is CASSFGGRNTGELFF. The CDR3 DNA sequence: TGTGCCAGCAGCTTCGGCGGGAGGAACACCGGGGAGCTGTTTTTT.

The V and J genes are TRBV11-3 and TRBJ2-1; no firm D call. V shed 0 bases and J shed 6 bases, with 9 bases lying between them. Germline values: CDR1 SGHNT, CDR2 YENEEA. This CDR3 is 14 amino acids long. CDR3 DNA sequence: TGTGCCAGCAGCTTAGAGCTGGGCAGCAATGAGCAGTTCTTC. Translating gives CASSLELGSNEQFF.

The rearrangement links TRBV7-2 to TRBJ2-1, with D possibly matching TRBD2 (5 bases). V dropped 3 bases and J dropped 11 bases, with 20 bases sitting between them. Germline CDR1 is SGHTA and CDR2 is FQGNSA. This CDR3 comprises 15 residues. CDR3 in amino acids: CASSFLAQWMDQQFF. CDR3 nucleotides: TGTGCCAGCAGCTTCCTAGCCCAGTGGATGGATCAGCAGTTCTTC.

The V call is TRBV3-1, the J call TRBJ2-1, with 7 bases lining up with TRBD2. The germline gives CDR1 LGHDT, CDR2 YNNKEL (reference sequence). Trimming at V came to 1 base and at J to 7 bases, leaving 4 bases not matched to a gene. The CDR3 runs to 14 residues. The CDR3 sequence is CASSQAGLLNEQFF. In DNA, the CDR3 is TGTGCCAGCAGCCAAGCGGGACTACTGAATGAGCAGTTCTTC.

This rearrangement joins TRBV7-9 to TRBJ1-1; no clear D. This CDR3 region has 11 residues. CDR1 is SEHNR, CDR2 FQNEAQ, per germline (reference sequence). V shed 11 bases and J shed 1 base, with 8 bases lying between them. This CDR3 is CAVRKNTEAFF. CDR3 nucleotides: TGTGCCGTCCGAAAGAACACTGAAGCTTTCTTT.

The rearrangement links TRBV5-1 to TRBJ2-3; no definite D call. Per germline, CDR1 SGHRS and CDR2 YFSETQ. Trimming shortened V by 4 bases and J by 2 bases, and 5 bases separated the two germline ends. The CDR3 consists of 12 residues. CDR3 in amino acids: CASSPNTDTQYF. CDR3 DNA sequence: TGCGCCAGCAGCCCGAACACAGATACGCAGTATTTT.

About this clonotype itself: Sequence at one end of the junction differs from germline and may be a read error. The genes are TRBV19 and TRBJ2-3, with D possibly matching TRBD2 (5 bases). CDR1 and CDR2 from the germline V gene are LNHDA and SQIVND (reference sequence). This CDR3 is built from 13 residues. CDR3 region: CAGSPLAGGTQYF. The CDR3 DNA sequence: TGTGCCGGTAGTCCGCTGGCGGGCGGGACGCAGTATTTT.

The J gene is TRBJ1-6, the V gene TRBV27; D is unclear. Trimming stripped 3 bases from V and 7 bases from J, with 13 bases between. Germline loops: CDR1 MNHEY, CDR2 SMNVEV (reference sequence). This CDR3 region has 15 residues. The CDR3 loop reads CASSLEADGNSPLHF. The CDR3 region has the DNA TGTGCCAGCAGTTTGGAGGCAGACGGGAATTCACCCCTCCACTTT.

The V call is TRBV10-3, the J call TRBJ2-1; D call uncertain. The V and J ends lost 3 bases and 10 bases respectively, with 7 bases between them. The CDR3 totals 11 residues. Per the germline V gene, CDR1 is ENHRY and CDR2 is SYGVKD. This chain's CDR3 is CAISEGLEQFF. As DNA, the CDR3 is TGTGCCATCAGTGAAGGGTTGGAGCAGTTCTTC.

CDR3 coding DNA: TGTGCCAGCAGCCAACGGGGAGCGGACACTGAAGCTTTCTTT. It is translated as CASSQRGADTEAFF. V is TRBV3-1 and J is TRBJ1-1; no clear D. V lost 2 bases and J 3 bases, leaving 10 bases between the germline ends. The CDR3 runs to 14 residues. Germline V gives CDR1 LGHDT, CDR2 YNNKEL (reference sequence).

The chain carries TRBV7-2 and TRBJ1-1; D call uncertain. CDR1 and CDR2 (germline): SGHTA, FQGNSA. The CDR3 sequence is 13 residues long. V lost 4 bases and J lost 12, with 18 bases in between. The chain's CDR3 is CASSSPPGRFPFF. The CDR3 DNA reads as TGTGCCAGCAGCTCACCTCCGGGGAGGTTTCCTTTCTTT. The variable domain in full, with the rest retrieved from reference TRBV7-2 and TRBJ1-1, is GAGVSQSPSNKVTEKGKDVELRCDPISGHTALYWYRQSLGQGLEFLIYFQGNSAPDKSGLPSDRFSAERTGGSVSTLTIQRTQQEDSAVYLCASSSPPGRFPFFGQGTRLTVV.

In this sample, this clonotype turned up a few times. The chain uses TRBV12-3 or TRBV12-4 and TRBJ1-2, with TRBD1 matching over 7 bases. The CDR3 loop spans 13 amino acids. J was trimmed by 4 bases and V by 2 bases; bases with no gene match: 1. The CDR3 DNA reads TGTGCCAGCAGTTTATCAGGGGGCTATGGCTACACCTTC. Translation: CASSLSGGYGYTF.

V gene TRBV28 combines with J gene TRBJ1-2; 7 positions agree with TRBD1. This CDR3 spans 13 amino acids. CDR1 is MDHEN and CDR2 is SYDVKM in the germline V gene. Losses at the gene ends were 5 bases for V and 6 bases for J; bases not matched to a gene: 6. The CDR3 sequence is CASSRYRGNGYTF. The CDR3 DNA reads TGTGCCAGCAGTCGATACAGGGGAAATGGCTACACCTTC.

The chain has TRBV3-1 and TRBJ1-2; 7 bases agree with TRBD1. Unmatched junction bases numbered 3, after V lost 5 bases and J lost 6 bases. This CDR3 contains 12 residues. The germline CDR1 and CDR2 sequences are LGHDT and YNNKEL (reference sequence). The CDR3: CASSAGTDGYTF. For the CDR3, the DNA is TGTGCCAGCAGCGCTGGGACAGATGGCTACACCTTC.

This clonotype was found a few times. The CDR3 DNA reads as TGTGCCAGCAGCTTGCTACAGCTTGAAGCTTTCTTT. It translates to CASSLLQLEAFF. The J gene is TRBJ1-1, the V gene TRBV5-6; no reliable D call. The germline gives CDR1 SGHDT, CDR2 YYEEEE. V gave up 1 base and J gave up 7 bases, with 8 bases separating them. The CDR3 extends over 12 amino acids.

The chain carries TRBV9 and TRBJ2-7, with D maybe TRBD1 (5 bases). The CDR3 runs to 13 residues. Looked up from germline, CDR1 is SGDLS and CDR2 is YYNGEE. V was shortened by 4 bases and J by 2 bases, with 10 bases between the two germline ends. The CDR3 nucleotides read TGTGCCAGCAGCTTAACAGGAACCTACGAGCAGTACTTC. It encodes CASSLTGTYEQYF.

The chain carries TRBV7-3 and TRBJ2-1; D might be TRBD1 (5 bases). Looked up from germline, CDR1 is SGHTA and CDR2 is FQGTGA. CDR3 length: 15 residues. Trimming stripped 5 bases from V and 2 bases from J, with 13 bases between. CDR3 coding DNA: TGTGCCAGCAGCGTTCAGCAGGGTCCCTACAATGAGCAGTTCTTC. This translates into CASSVQQGPYNEQFF.

The CDR3: CSVEDQRGYYGYTF. The CDR3 DNA follows: TGCAGCGTTGAAGATCAACGGGGCTACTATGGCTACACCTTC. The rearrangement joins TRBV29-1 to TRBJ1-2, with D possibly TRBD1 on 5 matching bases. Germline CDR1 is SQVTM and CDR2 is ANQGSEA. The V and J ends lost 0 bases and 3 bases respectively, with 11 bases between them. The CDR3 totals 14 residues.

In regard to this clonotype: The junction differs from germline at one of its ends, possibly a read error. This chain joins TRBV4-2 and TRBJ2-1; the D is unclear. Germline V CDR1 and CDR2: LGHNA, YNFKEQ. The CDR3 is 13 residues long. The CDR3 DNA is TGCGCCAGCAGCCAAGAACCGGAAAATGAGCAGTTCTTC. Amino acid sequence: CASSQEPENEQFF.